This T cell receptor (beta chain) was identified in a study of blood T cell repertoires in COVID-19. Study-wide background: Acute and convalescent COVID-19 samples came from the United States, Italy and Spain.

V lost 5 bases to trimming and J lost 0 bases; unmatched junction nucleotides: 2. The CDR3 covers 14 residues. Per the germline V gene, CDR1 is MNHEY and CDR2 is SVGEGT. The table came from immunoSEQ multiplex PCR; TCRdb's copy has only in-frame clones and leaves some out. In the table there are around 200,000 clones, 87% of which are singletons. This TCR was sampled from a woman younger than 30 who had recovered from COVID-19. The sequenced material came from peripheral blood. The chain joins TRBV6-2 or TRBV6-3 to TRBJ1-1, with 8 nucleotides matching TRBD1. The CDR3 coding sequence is TGTGCCAGCAGTCTACAGGGGGTGAACACTGAAGCTTTCTTT. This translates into CASSLQGVNTEAFF.